What follows are 20 T cell receptor beta chains derived from one specimen sequenced in a study of OX40 agonist ivuxolimab in advanced cancers. Libraries were prepared by immunoSEQ multiplex PCR; TCRdb keeps only in-frame clonotypes and omits some of them. The repertoire holds some 44,000 clones, 80% seen once, with 8.5% to 12% in the top ten. Sequencing was performed on CD4+ or CD8+ T cells sorted from blood, taken in a trial of the OX40 agonist ivuxolimab. These receptors were collected from an adult with an advanced solid tumor such as melanoma, head and neck, liver or kidney cancer.

The V gene is TRBV6-6, the J gene TRBJ2-7, with TRBD1 as a possible D gene (5 bases). V lost 6 bases and J lost 5, with 20 bases in between. The CDR3 runs 15 residues. Germline CDR1 and CDR2: MNHNY and SVGAGI (reference sequence). The DNA of the CDR3 is TGTGCCAGCAGCCTACAGACAGCTCTTCCTGACGAGCAGTACTTC. This encodes CASSLQTALPDEQYF.

The chain joins TRBV5-5 to TRBJ2-7; weak D call: TRBD2 (6 bases). Trimming pared 4 bases from V and 0 bases from J, leaving 14 bases between. Germline CDR1 reads SGHKS; CDR2 reads YYEKEE (reference sequence). The CDR3 length is 15 residues. The CDR3 coding sequence is TGTGCCAGCAGCACGCAGGGACTTAGCTCCTACGAGCAGTACTTC. It specifies CASSTQGLSSYEQYF.

The J gene is TRBJ2-5, the V gene TRBV11-2, with D possibly called TRBD1 or TRBD2 (5 bases each). V lost 1 base and J 4 bases, leaving 10 bases between the germline ends. Germline assignment: CDR1 SGHAT and CDR2 FQNNGV. The CDR3 contains 14 residues. This CDR3 reads CASSLGPGRETQYF. The CDR3 DNA follows: TGTGCCAGCAGCTTAGGACCAGGGAGAGAGACCCAGTACTTC.

The chain uses TRBV10-1 and TRBJ2-1; 12 bases are shared with TRBD2. CDR1 and CDR2 from the germline V gene are WNHNN and SYGVQD (reference sequence). CDR3 length equals 12 residues. V shed 6 bases, J shed 10 bases, and the junction held 1 base outside the gene matches. CDR3 DNA sequence: TGCGCCAGCAGAGGACTAGCGGGAGAGCAGTTCTTC. This encodes CASRGLAGEQFF.

The gene calls are TRBV7-9 and TRBJ2-2; D tentatively fits TRBD1 or TRBD2 (5 bases each). The CDR3 totals 15 residues. The V and J ends lost 5 bases and 0 bases respectively, with 10 bases between them. Germline V gene lookup returns CDR1 SEHNR and CDR2 FQNEAQ (reference sequence). The CDR3 is CASSLGTANTGELFF. The CDR3 DNA reads as TGTGCCAGCAGCCTGGGGACGGCGAACACCGGGGAGCTGTTTTTT.

The V gene is TRBV19, the J gene TRBJ1-2, with a tentative D call TRBD1 (5 bases). The CDR3 is 13 residues long. Germline CDR1 LNHDA, CDR2 SQIVND (reference sequence). V was pared by 7 bases and J by 8 bases, with 17 bases between. The CDR3 sequence is CASTLMGECGYTF. CDR3 in DNA: TGTGCCAGTACCCTCATGGGGGAATGCGGCTACACCTTC. The full variable domain, in which reference TRBV19 and TRBJ1-2 provide the parts outside the CDR3, is DGGITQSPKYLFRKEGQNVTLSCEQNLNHDAMYWYRQDPGQGLRLIYYSQIVNDFQKGDIAEGYSVSREKKESFPLTVTSAQKNPTAFYLCASTLMGECGYTFGSGTRLTVV.

The chain is built from TRBV28 and TRBJ1-2; 9 nucleotides agree with TRBD1. CDR1 MDHEN and CDR2 SYDVKM come from the germline V gene. V gave up 9 bases and J gave up 6 bases; unmatched junction bases: 8. CDR3 size: 13 residues. DNA of the CDR3: TGTGCCAGTATGAGGGGACAGGGAAATGGCTACACCTTC. It codes for CASMRGQGNGYTF.

J is TRBJ2-7 and V is TRBV7-8; D not resolved. The CDR3 runs to 14 residues. V was cut by 1 base and J by 2 bases, with 9 bases left in between. CDR1 is SGHVS and CDR2 is FQNEAQ in the germline V gene. The DNA for the CDR3 is TGTGCCAGCAGCTTAGGTAGCACGGCCTACGAGCAGTACTTC. Amino acid sequence: CASSLGSTAYEQYF.

V and J are TRBV6-4 and TRBJ2-2; possible D gene TRBD2, 5 bases. The CDR3 extends over 13 amino acids. Germline V gives CDR1 MRHNA, CDR2 SNTAGT. V lost 7 bases and J 4 bases, leaving 10 bases between the germline ends. CDR3 sequence reads: CASKDWGTGELFF. For the CDR3, the DNA is TGTGCCAGCAAGGACTGGGGCACCGGGGAGCTGTTTTTT.

The CDR3 nucleotides are TGTGCCAGCAGCGGACAGGTGAACACTGAAGCTTTCTTT. Protein product: CASSGQVNTEAFF. The chain carries TRBV6-5 and TRBJ1-1, with 7 bases that match TRBD1. CDR1 is MNHEY, CDR2 SVGAGI, per germline. The CDR3 consists of 13 residues. V was pared by 6 bases and J by 0 bases, with 1 base of the junction left unmatched.

CDR3 nucleotide sequence: TGTGCCACCAGCAGAGATCCCGGGGGCCAGACTGAAGCTTTCTTT. It is translated as CATSRDPGGQTEAFF. The chain couples TRBV15 to TRBJ1-1; D may be TRBD1 (6 bases). V was pared by 0 bases and J by 5 bases, with 13 bases between. CDR1 and CDR2 from the germline V gene are LNHNV and YYDKDF (reference sequence). There are 15 residues in the CDR3.

The CDR3 loop is CASSESLHSSYNEQFF. The CDR3, as DNA: TGCGCCAGCAGTGAGTCTCTCCATAGCTCCTACAATGAGCAGTTCTTC. The chain carries TRBV10-2 and TRBJ2-1; D gene unclear. The germline gives CDR1 WSHSY, CDR2 SAAADI. This CDR3 region has 16 residues. With 0 bases removed from V and 0 bases from J, the gap between germline ends came to 9 bases.

This chain connects TRBV9 to TRBJ2-2; D may be TRBD2 (5 bases). The V end lost 2 bases, the J end lost 1 base, and 9 bases lay between the germline ends. The CDR3 has 15 amino acids. The germline V gene encodes CDR1 SGDLS and CDR2 YYNGEE. CDR3 region: CASSVLAGNTGELFF. The CDR3 nucleotides read TGTGCCAGCAGCGTCCTAGCCGGGAACACCGGGGAGCTGTTTTTT.

CDR3 protein: CASSSWGQGASGGYTF. In DNA, the CDR3 is TGTGCCAGCTCCTCCTGGGGACAGGGGGCATCGGGTGGCTACACCTTC. The chain couples TRBV11-2 to TRBJ1-2; 12 bases fit TRBD1. The CDR3 covers 16 residues. V dropped 8 bases and J dropped 7; count of bases not matched to a gene: 14. Germline V CDR1 and CDR2: SGHAT, FQNNGV.

V gene TRBV2 combines with J gene TRBJ1-1; TRBD1 matches 7 bases. Trimming took 1 base from V and 5 from J; bases not matched to a gene: 4. Germline V lookup: CDR1 SNHLY, CDR2 FYNNEI. The CDR3 runs 14 residues. The CDR3 is CASSEEGAWTEAFF. The CDR3 DNA is TGTGCCAGCAGTGAAGAGGGGGCATGGACTGAAGCTTTCTTT.

The chain has TRBV6-5 and TRBJ1-6; D gene uncertain. The CDR3 contains 16 residues. The V and J ends lost 0 bases and 1 base respectively, with 7 bases between them. Looked up from germline, CDR1 is MNHEY and CDR2 is SVGAGI. CDR3 region: CASSYSVGSYNSPLHF. The CDR3 DNA is TGTGCCAGCAGTTACTCGGTTGGATCCTATAATTCACCCCTCCACTTT.

The chain recombines TRBV2 with TRBJ1-5, with no clear D. This CDR3 region has 14 residues. Trimming took 5 bases from V and 6 from J, leaving 14 bases between them. Germline values: CDR1 SNHLY, CDR2 FYNNEI. The CDR3 coding sequence is TGTGCCAGCAGTATAACTAGGGTAACTCAGCCCCAGCATTTT. Translation gives CASSITRVTQPQHF.

The chain is built from TRBV13 and TRBJ2-6; TRBD1 aligns across 7 bases. CDR1 and CDR2 from the germline V gene are PRHDT and FYEKMQ (reference sequence). With V trimmed by 5 bases and J by 1 base, 5 bases remained unmatched. The CDR3 extends over 16 amino acids. CDR3 sequence reads: CASSLWTGSGANVLTF. The CDR3 nucleotides read TGTGCCAGCAGCCTGTGGACAGGTTCTGGGGCCAACGTCCTGACTTTC.

The chain carries TRBV5-8 and TRBJ2-7; D is undetermined. Per the germline V gene, CDR1 is SGHTS and CDR2 is YDEGEE. Trimming left V 0 bases short and J 2 bases short, with 12 bases between. The CDR3 contains 15 residues. The CDR3 region is CASSLDTVVAYEQYF. CDR3 DNA: TGTGCCAGCAGCTTGGACACGGTCGTGGCCTACGAGCAGTACTTC.

The chain has TRBV9 and TRBJ2-7; possibly TRBD1 for D (6 bases). This CDR3 has 13 amino acids. CDR1 and CDR2 (germline): SGDLS, YYNGEE. Between the trimmed V and J ends, which lost 3 bases and 4 bases, there was a span of 11 bases. This CDR3 is CASSETGRYEQYF. CDR3 sequence (DNA): TGTGCCAGCAGCGAGACAGGAAGATACGAGCAGTACTTC.